Listed here are 4 T cell receptor beta chains from one sample, sequenced in a study of T-cell reconstitution after alpha-beta-depleted transplantation in children. Unique molecular identifiers were used in preparing the TCRbeta library. TCRdb re-derived calls from the PCR reads in MiXCR, one entry per CDR3 protein. The table includes about 350,000 distinct CDR3 sequences, about 14% detected once. Specimen: PBMCs, collected from the stem cell graft. The source of these receptors is a human donor who donated a stem cell graft to a child with Fanconi anemia.

The chain is built from TRBV30 and TRBJ1-1, with D perhaps matching TRBD1 (5 bases). Per germline, CDR1 GTSNPN and CDR2 SVGIG (reference sequence). The CDR3 length is 16 residues. DNA for the CDR3: TGTGCTGGGACCAAGGGGAGTTTTACGGCGACGAGTGAAGCTTTCTTT. Amino acids: CAGTKGSFTATSEAFF.

This clonotype was seen at least ten times. In DNA form, the CDR3 reads TGTGCCATCAGGGGGGAGCTAGCAGAGACCCAGTACTTC. The encoded protein is CAIRGELAETQYF. The V and J genes are TRBV10-3 and TRBJ2-5; either TRBD1 or TRBD2 may fit D (5 bases each). Germline assignment: CDR1 ENHRY and CDR2 SYGVKD. This CDR3 spans 13 amino acids. V dropped 6 bases and J dropped 4 bases, with 12 bases sitting between them.

In regard to this clonotype: One base away lies a much larger clone, so this may be a sequencing read error. The V and J genes are TRBV12-3 or TRBV12-4 and TRBJ1-5, with TRBD1 matching 7 bases. The CDR3 sequence is 16 residues long. The CDR3 nucleotides are TGTGACAGCAGCTCCATTGGGGGACAGACGAATCAGCCCCAGCATTTT. Residues: CDSSSIGGQTNQPQHF.

This clonotype was counted between two and nine times. The chain employs TRBV6-5 and TRBJ1-2, with 7 bases that match TRBD1. The germline V gene encodes CDR1 MNHEY and CDR2 SVGAGI. Trimming took 5 bases from V and 0 from J; bases not matched to a gene: 12. CDR3 length equals 17 residues. CDR3: CASSTGQASGANYGYTF. The CDR3 DNA sequence: TGTGCCAGCAGTACAGGACAGGCCAGCGGAGCTAACTATGGCTACACCTTC.